This TCR beta chain emerged from a study of CD8+ T cells in alopecia areata (dated by TCRdb to between 2017 and 2018). Describing the broader study: In both human patients and the C3H/HeJ mouse model, the study applied high-throughput TCRbeta sequencing to look at T cell clonal expansion in alopecia areata. Amplification of TCRbeta CDR3 regions was done by immunoSEQ multiplex PCR using 35 Vbeta forward primers and 13 Jbeta reverse primers. The RNA source kit depended on sample type: the PAXgene miRNA kit for fixed scalp, the miRNeasy kit for PBMCs, and the RNeasy kit for mouse skin. Clonality in the scalp was compared among normal scalp (n=4), patchy alopecia areata scalp (n=8), and alopecia totalis/universalis scalp (n=8). In humans, TCRbeta sequencing was performed on scalp tissue and on sorted CD4+ and CD8+ peripheral blood T cells from healthy controls and from patients with patchy or totalis/universalis alopecia areata. What the research found in general, with its limitations: Resident alphabeta T cells in normal human skin are also sequenced, complicating scalp TCR repertoire analysis, unlike mouse skin dominated by gammadelta T cells. Compared with normal scalp, lesional scalp had higher clonality and more expanded CD8+ clones, particularly in alopecia totalis/universalis, a pattern that suggests antigenic drive. TCR sequences shared between patients were less clear than in mice, possibly partly because of HLA diversity in the patient population.

Reading from cysteine to phenylalanine, the CDR3 counts 15 amino acids. CDR3 DNA only is kept here, 45 bases in frame from base 1. V is clipped by 7 bases and J by 5 bases, and the sequence between their germline boundaries is 19 bases long. Per the germline V gene, SGDLS is the CDR1 and YYNGEE is the CDR2. The receptor library was made with the immunoSEQ multiplex PCR assay. RNA was extracted from all samples and reverse transcribed into cDNA, which served as template for TCR sequencing. SuperScript III was used to make first-strand cDNA, primed with a 2:1 mix of oligo-dT and random hexamers. A synthetic immune receptor repertoire was used to assess amplification bias, and residual bias was removed computationally. Under the source paper's analysis protocol: Raw reads were preprocessed to remove errors, and CDR3 was defined by IMGT conventions from the conserved cysteine to phenylalanine. Clonality was computed by normalizing Shannon entropy by log2 of the number of productive unique TCRs and subtracting the result from 1. Whether scalp clones were CD4 or CD8 was inferred by matching scalp TCRbeta sequences against CD4 and CD8 repertoires sorted from blood. This immuneACCESS table, as held by TCRdb, lists in-frame sequences with V and J called but not all clones. Of the missing ones, under half trace to an unresolved V gene in checked studies; the others have no known cause. The D gene and trimming were derived from the DNA, and the V and J assignments and clone size from that table. This sample lists about 23,000 clones; about 47% were detected once. The top ten clones comprise around a third of the sample.

From alopecia areata patients, peripheral blood was collected along with lesional scalp punch biopsies. After PBMCs were isolated by density centrifugation and stained for CD3, CD4 and CD8, a FACSAria was used to sort CD4+ and CD8+ T cells. Untreated alopecia areata patients were recruited as part of a multicenter biomarker study. Blood CD8+ T cells from a handful of biomarker-study patients were further sorted into NKG2D-low and NKG2D-high fractions. Turning to this clone: Which antigen it targets is not known. Nothing much larger sits one base from this clone, and base qualities are not available.

The chain employs TRBV9 and TRBJ2-1, with the D gene uncertain. The clonotype originates from a human donor with alopecia areata. Sequenced sample: NKG2D-high CD8+ T cells sorted from blood. This specimen's cell subset or site label, per the study, means: sorted CD8+ NKG2D-high blood T cells. For the CDR3, the sequence is CASGTPAPWDNEQFF. Here is the DNA: TGTGCCAGCGGAACGCCGGCACCCTGGGACAATGAGCAGTTCTTC.